This TCR beta chain comes out of a study of cytomegalovirus exposure and HLA in healthy donors (dated by TCRdb to the late 2010s). Broadly, across the study: According to a later analysis, the roughly 130 validation repertoires were produced on the same platform as the 680 or so repertoires of the first cohort. High-throughput TCR immunosequencing, statistical association of individual TCRs with disease status, and machine learning were combined to predict cytomegalovirus infection status. Besides the first cohort of roughly 700 subjects, a separate validation cohort made up of roughly 130 different subjects was used. The aim of the study was to test whether cataloging public T cell receptors could identify signatures of past pathogen exposure.

Overall study outcomes, separate from this receptor: Most TCR sequences were seen in very few donors, while some public TCRs were found in many individuals. The classifier was reported to diagnose cytomegalovirus status with high specificity and sensitivity in both the original cohort and the validation cohort. The study gave a list of 150 to 200 TCR beta chains associated with cytomegalovirus. In a later analysis, TCRs clustered in the first cohort were found to also tend to co-occur in the roughly 110 validation repertoires, with 90% to 95% of cluster scores above 0. It was suggested by the authors that the approach could potentially be generalized to other disease states and immunological phenotypes. A few of the identified cytomegalovirus-associated TCR beta chains were confirmed in vitro to be specific for cytomegalovirus antigens. All 120 or so repertoires were used to score co-occurrence in the validation cohort in a later analysis, because that analysis had no HLA typing for the cohort.

The donors belonged to the validation cohort of about 110 subjects, which was separate from the 666-subject first cohort. Library prep was done by the immunoSEQ multiplex PCR assay. For the original study's pipeline: To diagnose cytomegalovirus status from the catalog of TCR beta chain sequences, a statistical classification framework was built. This immuneACCESS table, as held by TCRdb, lists in-frame sequences with V and J called but not all clones. Of the missing ones, under half trace to an unresolved V gene in checked studies; the others have no known cause. The D gene and trimming were derived from the DNA, and the V and J assignments and clone size from that table. The sample table records 200,000 or so clones; approximately 80% of these occur just once. Clones ranked in the top ten supply around an eighth of the sample. The cysteine opens and the phenylalanine closes a CDR3 of 13 amino acids. Only the CDR3 region is kept as DNA, spanning 39 bases read in frame from base 1. The CDR1 and CDR2 encoded by the germline V gene are SQVTM and ANQGSEA.

This clone was counted a single time. The target of this receptor is not known. No base quality values were provided; no much bigger clone lies one nucleotide off. The receptor's source is a woman in her twenties or thirties in good health and CMV-seropositive. Recombination joined TRBV29-1 with TRBJ2-5, with a weak D call of TRBD2 (6 bases match). The DNA matches TRBJ2-7 better at its end, which makes the J call doubtful. The specimen sequenced was PBMCs. The CDR3 region reads CSATEGGTYEQYF. The DNA reads TGCAGCGCCACGGAGGGCGGAACCTACGAGCAGTACTTC.